Below, 18 T cell receptor beta chains from the same sample are listed, as sequenced in a study of cytomegalovirus exposure and HLA in healthy donors. Data came from immunoSEQ multiplex PCR; TCRdb stores just in-frame clones and leaves some out. The table has about 160,000 clones, 85% to 90% seen once. Sequenced sample: PBMCs. The receptors come from a man younger than 30 in good health and CMV-seropositive.

This clone was observed a single time. The chain joins TRBV5-1 to TRBJ2-1, with 14 bases aligning to TRBD2. The junction had 12 bases not matched to a gene; V was cut back by 7 bases and J by 3 bases. The CDR3 runs to 18 residues. Per germline, CDR1 SGHRS and CDR2 YFSETQ. CDR3 protein: CASAGGTSGSFFYNEQFF. CDR3 nucleotides: TGCGCCAGCGCCGGAGGGACTAGCGGGAGTTTTTTCTACAATGAGCAGTTCTTC.

The rearrangement joins TRBV4-1 to TRBJ1-1; 10 nucleotides line up with TRBD1. V dropped 0 bases and J dropped 3; count of bases not matched to a gene: 7. The CDR3 has 17 amino acids. Germline CDR1 is MGHRA and CDR2 is YSYEKL. The CDR3 loop is CASSQEGVGQGYTEAFF. DNA for the CDR3: TGCGCCAGCAGCCAAGAAGGGGTGGGACAGGGGTACACTGAAGCTTTCTTT.

Worth noting for this clone: Other DNA sequences in the same sample also yield this CDR3. The chain combines TRBV10-3 with TRBJ1-5; D gene ambiguous. The CDR3 has 15 residues. Trimming pared 0 bases from V and 1 base from J, leaving 7 bases between. Germline V lookup: CDR1 ENHRY, CDR2 SYGVKD. As DNA, the CDR3 is TGTGCCATCAGTGAGTCAGGAGGGAGCAATCAGCCCCAGCATTTT. It yields the protein CAISESGGSNQPQHF.

The V gene is TRBV19, the J gene TRBJ2-7; maybe TRBD1 (6 bases). The ends were cut back, 3 bases at V and 1 base at J, with 16 bases in the middle. Per the germline V gene, CDR1 is LNHDA and CDR2 is SQIVND (reference sequence). CDR3 length equals 16 residues. CDR3 coding DNA: TGTGCCAGTAGTATGGCAGGGGTCGCCAATTCCTACGAGCAGTACTTC. Its translation: CASSMAGVANSYEQYF.

The chain uses TRBV5-4 and TRBJ2-7; 8 nucleotides match TRBD2. The germline V gene encodes CDR1 SGHNT and CDR2 YYREEE (reference sequence). CDR3 length: 14 amino acids. V lost 5 bases, J lost 5 bases, and 9 bases stayed unmatched. This CDR3 is CASRPGLVTDEQYF. The CDR3 DNA reads TGTGCCAGCAGACCGGGACTAGTGACGGACGAGCAGTACTTC.

The chain links TRBV2 to TRBJ1-1; the D gene is possibly TRBD1 (6 bases). Between the trimmed V and J ends, which lost 6 bases and 5 bases, there was a span of 13 bases. Per germline, CDR1 SNHLY and CDR2 FYNNEI. The CDR3 spans 13 residues. CDR3 protein: CASSNRVGTEAFF. CDR3 in DNA: TGTGCCAGCAGCAACAGGGTTGGTACTGAAGCTTTCTTT.

The genes are TRBV5-4 and TRBJ2-1, with 9 bases matching TRBD2. Looked up from germline, CDR1 is SGHNT and CDR2 is YYREEE (reference sequence). J was trimmed by 7 bases and V by 4 bases; bases with no gene match: 9. The CDR3 is made up of 15 amino acids. CDR3 coding DNA: TGTGCCAGCAGCGGGGGGCTAGCGGGAAGGAATGAGCAGTTCTTC. It encodes CASSGGLAGRNEQFF.

This sequence joins TRBV19 and TRBJ2-7, with 7 bases identical to TRBD1. CDR1 and CDR2 from the germline V gene are LNHDA and SQIVND (reference sequence). The CDR3 spans 14 residues. The V segment lost 5 bases and the J segment 5 bases; nucleotides outside the gene matches: 9. The CDR3, as DNA: TGTGCCAGTAGTGTGACAGGGTCGATGAACGAGCAGTACTTC. Its translation: CASSVTGSMNEQYF.

This rearrangement joins TRBV7-2 to TRBJ2-1; 8 bases line up with TRBD1. The CDR3 is 14 residues long. The germline gives CDR1 SGHTA, CDR2 FQGNSA. Trimming cost V 2 bases and J 8 bases; bases outside gene matches: 5. CDR3 sequence reads: CASSLRQGWDEQFF. DNA of the CDR3: TGTGCCAGCAGCTTAAGACAGGGGTGGGATGAGCAGTTCTTC.

This clone was picked up one time. The chain joins TRBV10-3 to TRBJ1-3, with 7 bases fitting TRBD1. This CDR3 has 16 amino acids. Trimming removed 6 bases from V and 0 bases from J; junction bases left unmatched: 8. The V gene's germline CDR1 is ENHRY and CDR2 SYGVKD. The CDR3 nucleotides are TGTGCCATCAGCACAGGGGTGGGAACCTCTGGAAACACCATATATTTT. It codes for CAISTGVGTSGNTIYF.

The genes are TRBV11-2 and TRBJ2-7; 9 nucleotides align to TRBD2. The CDR3 contains 15 residues. V shed 5 bases, J shed 5 bases, and the junction held 10 bases outside the gene matches. Per germline, CDR1 SGHAT and CDR2 FQNNGV. CDR3 sequence reads: CASSKTSGSINEQYF. In DNA form, the CDR3 reads TGTGCCAGCAGCAAAACTAGCGGGTCGATCAACGAGCAGTACTTC.

The chain has TRBV12-5 and TRBJ1-2; D unresolved. The CDR3 is made up of 15 amino acids. V lost 2 bases, J lost 4 bases, and 14 bases lay in between. Germline V gene sequence: CDR1 LGHNT, CDR2 FRNRAP. The CDR3 loop reads CASGLPRGVLYGYTF. CDR3 nucleotides: TGTGCTAGTGGTTTGCCACGGGGAGTCCTCTATGGCTACACCTTC.

The chain combines TRBV11-2 with TRBJ2-7; D perhaps matches TRBD2 (5 bases). Looked up from germline, CDR1 is SGHAT and CDR2 is FQNNGV. Deletions cut 5 bases from V and 11 bases from J, with 16 bases between. The CDR3 has 12 amino acids. The CDR3 reads CASSPRTLREYF. The DNA for the CDR3 is TGTGCCAGCAGCCCCCGGACTCTCCGGGAGTACTTC.

J is TRBJ2-7 and V is TRBV7-9, with D maybe TRBD1 (5 bases). Trimming removed 2 bases from V and 1 base from J, with 9 bases in between. This CDR3 is 14 amino acids long. Germline lookup yields CDR1 SEHNR and CDR2 FQNEAQ (reference sequence). The CDR3 protein is CASSLQGGSYEQYF. The DNA for the CDR3 is TGTGCCAGCAGCTTACAGGGTGGTTCCTACGAGCAGTACTTC.

This clone was seen a handful of times. V gene TRBV7-3 combines with J gene TRBJ2-1, with a possible D match to TRBD2 (6 bases). The CDR3 runs to 15 residues. Trimming removed 2 bases at V and 0 bases at J, with 8 bases between. The germline V gene has CDR1 SGHTA and CDR2 FQGTGA. The CDR3 spells CASSLEGGSYNEQFF. The CDR3 DNA is TGTGCCAGCAGCTTAGAGGGAGGCTCCTACAATGAGCAGTTCTTC.

This chain uses TRBV5-1 with TRBJ1-1, with D perhaps matching TRBD1 (5 bases). The CDR3 runs to 17 residues. CDR1 is SGHRS, CDR2 YFSETQ, per germline. Deletions cut 0 bases from V and 5 bases from J, with 20 bases between. The CDR3 nucleotides read TGCGCCAGCAGCTTGGATCTGGGGCCGAACGGATGGACTGAAGCTTTCTTT. Its translation is CASSLDLGPNGWTEAFF.

The chain uses TRBV5-1 and TRBJ1-5; D is undetermined. Germline V gene data show CDR1 as SGHRS and CDR2 as YFSETQ. The CDR3 has 13 residues. Trimming pared 1 base from V and 10 bases from J, leaving 12 bases between. CDR3 nucleotides: TGCGCCAGCAGCTTGACCGAGGGTTTACCCCAGCATTTT. Protein sequence: CASSLTEGLPQHF.

The rearrangement uses TRBV27 and TRBJ2-3, with 12 positions matching TRBD2. Trimming cost V 6 bases and J 6 bases; bases outside gene matches: 4. Looked up from germline, CDR1 is MNHEY and CDR2 is SMNVEV (reference sequence). There are 14 residues in the CDR3. CDR3 DNA sequence: TGTGCCAGCAGACTAGCGGGAGGAGTGGATACGCAGTATTTT. Translated: CASRLAGGVDTQYF.